The 30 T cell receptor beta chains in this list originate from one sample, sequenced in a study of cytomegalovirus exposure and HLA in healthy donors. PCR primers comprised 60 Vbeta and 13 Jbeta primers. Repertoires were generated with immunoSEQ multiplex PCR, while TCRdb's copy carries only in-frame clones and drops some. Among roughly 120,000 clones listed, over 65% were seen once. Sequencing used PBMCs. The receptors derive from a woman in her twenties or thirties in good health and CMV-seropositive.

This chain uses TRBV28 with TRBJ2-1; D is undetermined. V lost 5 bases, J lost 0 bases, and 11 bases lay in between. Germline V gene sequence: CDR1 MDHEN, CDR2 SYDVKM. The CDR3 sequence is 15 residues long. This CDR3 is CASSLPISSYNEQFF. CDR3 nucleotides: TGTGCCAGCAGTCTTCCCATTAGCTCCTACAATGAGCAGTTCTTC.

The chain links TRBV7-3 to TRBJ2-1, with TRBD1 matching over 8 bases. The V gene's germline CDR1 is SGHTA and CDR2 FQGTGA. With 5 bases clipped from V and 5 bases from J, the junction kept 8 bases outside the gene matches. The CDR3 covers 15 residues. CDR3 amino acids: CASSRQGRGNNEQFF. The CDR3 DNA follows: TGTGCCAGCAGCCGACAGGGGAGAGGGAACAATGAGCAGTTCTTC.

The genes are TRBV6-5 and TRBJ1-5; 10 bases are a match to TRBD1. The V gene end was trimmed by 2 bases and the J gene end by 4 bases; junction bases not matched to a gene: 5. Germline CDR1 reads MNHEY; CDR2 reads SVGAGI. The CDR3 has 16 amino acids. CDR3 residues: CASSYSGQGGNQPQHF. CDR3 bases: TGTGCCAGCAGTTACAGCGGACAGGGGGGGAATCAGCCCCAGCATTTT.

The chain couples TRBV27 to TRBJ1-2, with D perhaps TRBD1 (6 bases). The CDR3 runs to 17 residues. Germline lookup yields CDR1 MNHEY and CDR2 SMNVEV (reference sequence). The V end lost 3 bases, the J end lost 7 bases, and 24 bases lay between the germline ends. CDR3 in amino acids: CASSLAQVQGMVGGYTF. The DNA for the CDR3 is TGTGCCAGCAGTTTGGCTCAAGTCCAGGGGATGGTGGGTGGCTACACCTTC.

The chain carries TRBV11-1 and TRBJ2-1; 9 bases are shared with TRBD2. The CDR3 is 18 amino acids. After removal of 5 bases from V and 0 bases from J, the junction contained 11 bases not matched to a gene. Germline CDR1 and CDR2: SGHAT and FQDESV (reference sequence). This CDR3 reads CASSEHRLAASSYNEQFF. The CDR3 nucleotides are TGTGCCAGCAGCGAACATCGACTAGCGGCAAGCTCCTACAATGAGCAGTTCTTC.

The gene calls are TRBV6-1 and TRBJ1-3, with D uncertain. CDR3 length equals 12 residues. The germline V and J ends were trimmed by 6 bases and 3 bases, with 6 bases remaining between them. CDR1 MNHNS and CDR2 SASEGT come from the germline V gene. The CDR3, as DNA: TGTGCCAGCAGCCTCGGTGGAAACACCATATATTTT. Translating it yields CASSLGGNTIYF.

The V gene is TRBV5-4, the J gene TRBJ2-5, with D perhaps TRBD2 (6 bases). Germline values: CDR1 SGHNT, CDR2 YYREEE (reference sequence). Trimming cost V 2 bases and J 3 bases, with 14 bases left between them. The CDR3 loop spans 15 amino acids. The CDR3 region is CASSFFFSGEETQYF. CDR3 coding DNA: TGTGCCAGCAGCTTTTTCTTCTCGGGGGAAGAGACCCAGTACTTC.

The rearrangement uses TRBV5-6 and TRBJ2-2, with 7 bases that match TRBD1. V dropped 2 bases and J dropped 6; count of bases not matched to a gene: 7. This CDR3 is 15 amino acids long. Per germline, CDR1 SGHDT and CDR2 YYEEEE. Written as DNA, the CDR3 is TGTGCCAGCAGCTTTGGAGACAGGGCTTCCGGGGAGCTGTTTTTT. Protein sequence: CASSFGDRASGELFF.

The chain recombines TRBV7-9 with TRBJ1-3; D gene ambiguous. Trimming stripped 3 bases from V and 6 bases from J, with 12 bases between. CDR3 length equals 14 residues. Germline V gives CDR1 SEHNR, CDR2 FQNEAQ (reference sequence). This CDR3 is CASSLAGIPNTIYF. CDR3 DNA: TGTGCCAGCAGCTTGGCGGGGATACCAAACACCATATATTTT.

This sequence joins TRBV27 and TRBJ1-3; 9 nucleotides match TRBD1. Trimming cost V 7 bases and J 6 bases; bases outside gene matches: 7. This CDR3 region has 14 residues. CDR1 is MNHEY and CDR2 is SMNVEV in the germline V gene (reference sequence). CDR3 bases: TGTGCCAGCATTACCAGACAGGGGGAAAACACCATATATTTT. Its protein product is CASITRQGENTIYF.

This clone was detected only a few times. This chain joins TRBV6-6 and TRBJ2-7; 12 nucleotides align to TRBD2. V gave up 2 bases and J gave up 7 bases; unmatched junction bases: 6. Germline lookup yields CDR1 MNHNY and CDR2 SVGAGI (reference sequence). The CDR3 totals 15 residues. The CDR3 region has the DNA TGTGCCAGCAGTTACGGACTAGCGGGGCTGGGGGAGCAGTACTTC. The encoded protein is CASSYGLAGLGEQYF.

CDR3 protein: CASSQDPGGSGNTIYF. The CDR3 nucleotides read TGCGCCAGCAGCCAAGATCCGGGGGGTAGTGGAAACACCATATATTTT. The V and J genes are TRBV4-3 and TRBJ1-3; D might be TRBD1 (5 bases). Trimming pared 0 bases from V and 3 bases from J, leaving 12 bases between. This CDR3 contains 16 residues. Germline V gene data show CDR1 as LGHNA and CDR2 as YSLEER.

This clone was found a few times. V and J are TRBV30 and TRBJ1-2; D is unresolved. V shed 5 bases and J shed 8 bases, with 21 bases lying between them. There are 14 residues in the CDR3. Germline loops: CDR1 GTSNPN, CDR2 SVGIG (reference sequence). The DNA for the CDR3 is TGTGCCTGGTTCCGGAGGACGGTGGAAGTAGGCTACACCTTC. Residues: CAWFRRTVEVGYTF.

This sequence joins TRBV7-9 and TRBJ1-1; TRBD1 matches 9 bases. V was pared by 5 bases and J by 1 base, with 5 bases of the junction left unmatched. The CDR3 totals 15 residues. Germline CDR1 and CDR2: SEHNR and FQNEAQ (reference sequence). The CDR3 DNA is TGTGCCAGCAGCGCAGGACAGGGGAAGAACACTGAAGCTTTCTTT. It encodes CASSAGQGKNTEAFF.

The V gene is TRBV7-9, the J gene TRBJ2-5, with 7 bases aligning to TRBD2. The DNA end is more similar to TRBJ2-7, so the J call may be wrong. Germline CDR1 reads SEHNR; CDR2 reads FQNEAQ (reference sequence). CDR3 length: 16 residues. The CDR3 is CASSPWGWRGSYEQYF. The CDR3 nucleotides read TGTGCCAGCAGCCCATGGGGATGGCGGGGGAGTTACGAGCAGTACTTC.

The chain is built from TRBV6-4 and TRBJ1-1; a possible D gene is TRBD1 (5 bases). With 4 bases removed from V and 3 bases from J, the gap between germline ends came to 15 bases. The CDR3 is 15 residues long. Germline CDR1 and CDR2: MRHNA and SNTAGT. CDR3 nucleotide sequence: TGTGCCAGCAGTGCCTCCACGGGGGGTCACACTGAAGCTTTCTTT. Encoded protein: CASSASTGGHTEAFF.

This clone was counted a few times. This chain joins TRBV19 and TRBJ2-6, with 7 bases identical to TRBD1. The CDR3 sequence is 16 residues long. Germline CDR1 reads LNHDA; CDR2 reads SQIVND (reference sequence). Trimming at V came to 3 bases and at J to 1 base, leaving 3 bases not matched to a gene. CDR3 in amino acids: CASSIHRGSGANVLTF. DNA of the CDR3: TGTGCCAGTAGTATTCACAGGGGATCTGGGGCCAACGTCCTGACTTTC.

The chain links TRBV7-9 to TRBJ2-5; 14 positions match TRBD2. Germline V gene data show CDR1 as SEHNR and CDR2 as FQNEAQ (reference sequence). With 5 bases clipped from V and 4 bases from J, the junction kept 3 bases outside the gene matches. The CDR3 spans 15 residues. The CDR3 nucleotides are TGTGCCAGCAGCATTGGACTAGCGGGGGGAGAGACCCAGTACTTC. This gives the protein CASSIGLAGGETQYF.

V and J are TRBV14 and TRBJ2-3; D perhaps matches TRBD2 (6 bases). This CDR3 has 12 residues. Germline values: CDR1 SGHDN, CDR2 FVKESK. V shed 4 bases and J shed 8 bases, with 10 bases lying between them. The CDR3 region has the DNA TGTGCCAGCAGCCCTCTCGGGGGTACGCAGTATTTT. It specifies CASSPLGGTQYF.

V and J are TRBV7-8 and TRBJ2-2; D is uncertain. Germline CDR1 is SGHVS and CDR2 is FQNEAQ. The CDR3 totals 18 residues. The germline V and J ends were trimmed by 4 bases and 4 bases, with 22 bases remaining between them. CDR3 sequence reads: CASSSRPPLNDRTGELFF. The CDR3 nucleotides are TGTGCCAGCAGCTCTAGGCCCCCCCTCAATGACCGCACCGGGGAGCTGTTTTTT.

This clone was counted between two and nine times. The CDR3 is CASGEPNYGYTF. For the CDR3, the DNA is TGCGCCAGCGGGGAGCCTAACTATGGCTACACCTTC. V gene TRBV5-1 combines with J gene TRBJ1-2; the D is unclear. V lost 7 bases to trimming and J lost 0 bases, with 7 bases between them. Germline V gene lookup returns CDR1 SGHRS and CDR2 YFSETQ. CDR3 size: 12 residues.

This chain joins TRBV6-1 and TRBJ1-5, with 11 bases matching TRBD1. Looked up from germline, CDR1 is MNHNS and CDR2 is SASEGT. J lost 4 bases, V lost 6 bases, and 2 bases had no gene match. CDR3 length: 14 amino acids. In DNA form, the CDR3 reads TGTGCCAGCAGCCGGGACAGGGGGAATCAGCCCCAGCATTTT. Its translation: CASSRDRGNQPQHF.

The chain combines TRBV29-1 with TRBJ2-5; the D gene is possibly TRBD2 (5 bases). CDR3 size: 15 residues. Germline V lookup: CDR1 SQVTM, CDR2 ANQGSEA. V dropped 4 bases and J dropped 5 bases, with 20 bases sitting between them. The CDR3 loop is CSVGFSVRSGETQYF. The CDR3 region has the DNA TGCAGCGTTGGTTTCAGCGTAAGGTCGGGGGAGACCCAGTACTTC.

This chain links TRBV4-1 with TRBJ2-7; the match to TRBD1 covers 12 bases. The CDR3 covers 15 residues. Unmatched junction bases numbered 3, after V lost 4 bases and J lost 2 bases. The germline V gene encodes CDR1 MGHRA and CDR2 YSYEKL. The CDR3 DNA reads as TGCGCCAGCAGCCGAGGGACAGGGGGCACCTACGAGCAGTACTTC. This translates into CASSRGTGGTYEQYF.

The chain combines TRBV5-1 with TRBJ2-5; TRBD1 is a possible D gene (5 bases). Germline CDR1 and CDR2: SGHRS and YFSETQ. V was clipped by 0 bases and J by 4 bases, with 7 bases between them. The CDR3 covers 13 residues. The CDR3 nucleotides are TGCGCCAGCAGCTTGGGGGGCGGAGAGACCCAGTACTTC. This codes for CASSLGGGETQYF.

V and J are TRBV7-2 and TRBJ2-2, with 7 positions matching TRBD2. The CDR3 is 15 amino acids. Trimming took 0 bases from V and 6 from J; bases not matched to a gene: 4. CDR1 and CDR2 (germline): SGHTA, FQGNSA. The DNA for the CDR3 is TGTGCCAGCAGCTTAGCCTGGGGGGGGGCCGGGGAGCTGTTTTTT. It specifies CASSLAWGGAGELFF.

The chain combines TRBV18 with TRBJ2-3, with TRBD2 as a possible D gene (5 bases). This CDR3 is 13 amino acids long. Trimming pared 6 bases from V and 2 bases from J, leaving 9 bases between. Germline CDR1 is KGHSH and CDR2 is LQKENI. The chain's CDR3 is CASSPGFTDTQYF. CDR3 bases: TGTGCCAGCTCCCCGGGGTTCACAGATACGCAGTATTTT.

The J gene is TRBJ1-4, the V gene TRBV4-1, with a tentative D call TRBD1 (5 bases). V lost 1 base, J lost 8 bases, and 17 bases lay in between. This CDR3 region has 16 residues. CDR1 MGHRA and CDR2 YSYEKL come from the germline V gene. As DNA, the CDR3 is TGCGCCAGCAGCCAAGTCCAACCAGGGAAGACGGAAAAACTGTTTTTT. This encodes CASSQVQPGKTEKLFF.

The V and J genes are TRBV7-3 and TRBJ2-1; TRBD2 aligns across 8 bases. The germline V gene has CDR1 SGHTA and CDR2 FQGTGA. The CDR3 totals 15 residues. Losses at the gene ends were 3 bases for V and 2 bases for J; bases not matched to a gene: 3. The CDR3 spells CASSLRGDPYNEQFF. The CDR3 DNA reads TGTGCCAGCAGCTTGCGGGGGGACCCCTACAATGAGCAGTTCTTC.

The V call is TRBV19, the J call TRBJ2-2, with a possible D match to TRBD1 (6 bases). This CDR3 comprises 17 residues. Germline CDR1 and CDR2: LNHDA and SQIVND (reference sequence). The germline V and J ends were trimmed by 5 bases and 3 bases, with 19 bases remaining between them. The DNA for the CDR3 is TGTGCCAGTAGTTACAGGGCTGGAGCCGTGCACACCGGGGAGCTGTTTTTT. Translated, it gives CASSYRAGAVHTGELFF.